This entry describes one TCR beta chain. The data belong to a study of shared clonotypes between healthy human individuals. The protocol was immunoSEQ multiplex PCR, while the TCRdb copy is restricted to in-frame clones and leaves out a portion. The table includes roughly 2.2 million clones, 85% to 95% detected once. Sequenced sample: naive CD4+ T cells from PBMCs. Documented subset: CD45RA+ positively selected. This TCR was sampled from a young man in good health. Some clones in this sample may be carry-over from other donors' samples.

This CDR3 is CASSGEIRSRLAGIGDEQFF. The CDR3 DNA is TGCGCCAGCAGCGGCGAAATACGATCACGTCTAGCGGGAATAGGCGATGAGCAGTTCTTC. The V call is TRBV4-3, the J call TRBJ2-1; 9 bases match TRBD2. Germline CDR1 and CDR2: LGHNA and YSLEER. The CDR3 has 20 residues. The J segment lost 8 bases and the V segment lost 5 bases, leaving 25 bases of the junction unmatched.